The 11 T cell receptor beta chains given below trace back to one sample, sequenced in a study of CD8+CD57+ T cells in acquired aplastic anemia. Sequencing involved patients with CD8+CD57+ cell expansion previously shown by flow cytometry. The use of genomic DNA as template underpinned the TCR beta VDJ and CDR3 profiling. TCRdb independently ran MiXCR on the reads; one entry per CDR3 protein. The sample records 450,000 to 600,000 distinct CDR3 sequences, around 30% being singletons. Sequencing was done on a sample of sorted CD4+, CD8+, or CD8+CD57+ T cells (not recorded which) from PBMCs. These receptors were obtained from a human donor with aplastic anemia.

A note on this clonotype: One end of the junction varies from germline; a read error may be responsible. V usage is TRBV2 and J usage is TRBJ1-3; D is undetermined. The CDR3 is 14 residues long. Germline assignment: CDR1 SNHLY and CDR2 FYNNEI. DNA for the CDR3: TGTGCTAGCAGAGGGATCAGTTCTGGAAGCACCATATATTTT. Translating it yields CASRGISSGSTIYF.

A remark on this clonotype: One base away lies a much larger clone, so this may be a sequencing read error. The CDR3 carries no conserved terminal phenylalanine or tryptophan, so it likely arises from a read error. The CDR3 loop is CASTNGAGFNSPLHL. The CDR3 DNA reads as TGCGCCAGCACCAATGGGGCAGGGTTTAATTCACCCCTCCACCTT. This rearrangement joins TRBV5-1 to TRBJ1-6; D might be TRBD1 (5 bases). V lost 6 bases to trimming and J lost 6 bases, with 16 bases between them. Germline lookup yields CDR1 SGHRS and CDR2 YFSETQ. The CDR3 runs to 15 residues.

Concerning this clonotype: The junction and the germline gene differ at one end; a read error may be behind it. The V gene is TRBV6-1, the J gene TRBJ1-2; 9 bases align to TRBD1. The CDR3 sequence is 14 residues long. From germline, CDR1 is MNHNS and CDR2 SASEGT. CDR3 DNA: TGTGCCAGCAGTCCAACAGGGGGCGAGGGGGGCTACACCTTT. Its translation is CASSPTGGEGGYTF.

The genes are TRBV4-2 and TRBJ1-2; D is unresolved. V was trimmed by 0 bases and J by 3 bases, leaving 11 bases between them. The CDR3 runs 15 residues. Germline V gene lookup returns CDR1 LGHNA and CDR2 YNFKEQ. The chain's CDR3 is CASSQDKSRDYGYTF. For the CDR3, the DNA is TGTGCCAGCAGCCAAGATAAGAGTAGGGACTATGGCTACACCTTC.

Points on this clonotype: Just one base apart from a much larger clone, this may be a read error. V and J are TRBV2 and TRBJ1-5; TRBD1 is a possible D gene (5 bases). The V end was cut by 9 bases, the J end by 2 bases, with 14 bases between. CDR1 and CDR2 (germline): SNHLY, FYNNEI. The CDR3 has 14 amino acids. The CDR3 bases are TGTGCCAGTACAAGGGGCTTTGGCAATCAGCCCCAGCATTTT. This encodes CASTRGFGNQPQHF.

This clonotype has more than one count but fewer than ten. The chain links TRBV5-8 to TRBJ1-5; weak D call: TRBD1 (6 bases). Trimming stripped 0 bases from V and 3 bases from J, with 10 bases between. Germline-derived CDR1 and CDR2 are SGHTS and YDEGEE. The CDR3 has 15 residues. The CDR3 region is CASSLGGANNQPQHF. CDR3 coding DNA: TGTGCCAGCAGCTTGGGGGGGGCGAACAATCAGCCCCAGCATTTT.

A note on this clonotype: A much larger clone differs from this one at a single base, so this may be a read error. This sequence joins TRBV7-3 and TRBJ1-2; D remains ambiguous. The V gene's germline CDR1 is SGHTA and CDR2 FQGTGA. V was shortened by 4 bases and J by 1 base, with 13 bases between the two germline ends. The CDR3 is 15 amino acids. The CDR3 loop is CASSWKSTSNYGYTF. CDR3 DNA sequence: TGTGCCAGCAGCTGGAAGTCGACAAGTAACTATGGCTACACCTTC.

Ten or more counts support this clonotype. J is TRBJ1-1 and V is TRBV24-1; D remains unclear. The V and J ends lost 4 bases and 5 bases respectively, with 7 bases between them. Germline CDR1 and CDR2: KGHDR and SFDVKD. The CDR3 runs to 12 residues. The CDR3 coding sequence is TGTGCCACCAGTGACGGCTTAACTGAAGCTTTCTTT. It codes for CATSDGLTEAFF.

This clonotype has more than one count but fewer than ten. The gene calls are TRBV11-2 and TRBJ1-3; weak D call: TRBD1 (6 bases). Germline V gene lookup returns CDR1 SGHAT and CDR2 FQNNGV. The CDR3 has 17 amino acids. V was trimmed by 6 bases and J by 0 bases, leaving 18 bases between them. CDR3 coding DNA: TGTGCCAGCAGTCTCCTTTGGACAGCTCCCTCTGGAAACACCATATATTTT. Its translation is CASSLLWTAPSGNTIYF.

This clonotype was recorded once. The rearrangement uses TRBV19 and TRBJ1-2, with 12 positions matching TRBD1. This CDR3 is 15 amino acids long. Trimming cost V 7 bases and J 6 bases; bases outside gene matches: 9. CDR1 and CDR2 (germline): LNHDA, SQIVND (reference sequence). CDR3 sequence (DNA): TGTGCCAGTACCCCGAGGGACAGGGGGCGGGATGGCTACACCTTC. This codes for CASTPRDRGRDGYTF.

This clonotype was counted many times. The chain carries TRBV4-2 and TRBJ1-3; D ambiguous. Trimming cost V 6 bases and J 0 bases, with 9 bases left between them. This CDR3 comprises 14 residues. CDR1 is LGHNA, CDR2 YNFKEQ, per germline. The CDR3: CASSTLSSGNTIYF. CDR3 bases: TGTGCCAGCAGTACTCTTAGCTCTGGAAACACCATATATTTT.